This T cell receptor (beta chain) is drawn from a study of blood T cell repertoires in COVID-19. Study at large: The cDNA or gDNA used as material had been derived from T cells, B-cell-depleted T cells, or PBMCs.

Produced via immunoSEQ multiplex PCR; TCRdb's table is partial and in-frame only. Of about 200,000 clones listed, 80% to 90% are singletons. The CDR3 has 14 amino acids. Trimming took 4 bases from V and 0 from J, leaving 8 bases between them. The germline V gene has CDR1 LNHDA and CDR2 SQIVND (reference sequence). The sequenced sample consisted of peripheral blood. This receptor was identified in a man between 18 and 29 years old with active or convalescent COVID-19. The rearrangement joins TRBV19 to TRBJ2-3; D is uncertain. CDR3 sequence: CASSSRTSTDTQYF. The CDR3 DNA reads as TGTGCCAGTAGTAGCCGTACTAGCACAGATACGCAGTATTTT. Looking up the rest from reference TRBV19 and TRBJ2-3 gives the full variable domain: DGGITQSPKYLFRKEGQNVTLSCEQNLNHDAMYWYRQDPGQGLRLIYYSQIVNDFQKGDIAEGYSVSREKKESFPLTVTSAQKNPTAFYLCASSSRTSTDTQYFGPGTRLTVL.